This TCR beta chain is drawn from a study of blood T cell repertoires in COVID-19 (dated by TCRdb to the early 2020s). About the study as a whole: Samples from collaborators originated in the United States, Italy and Spain and spanned both the acute and convalescent phases of COVID-19. The samples were drawn from the first 160 participants of the ongoing ImmuneRACE study and from under 1,500 subjects provided by 6 global collaborators. A de-identified subject ID, COVID-19 status, age in years and sex were almost always included in the sample metadata. The repertoires were made available in a free public database intended to serve as a resource for research on the immune response to SARS-CoV-2. HLA class I and class II types, where available, came from metadata supplied by the sample provider rather than from assay-based typing. Subjects who had been exposed to COVID-19, were actively infected with it, or had recovered from it provided the deeply sampled blood TCRbeta repertoires that made up the dataset. The prospective study material was composed of cDNA or gDNA derived from T cells, B-cell-depleted T cells, or PBMCs.

General findings and caveats noted by the study authors: The amount of clinical and demographic metadata varied by source and participant and was provided uncurated.

TCRbeta CDR3 regions were amplified from genomic DNA by means of the immunoSEQ Assay, a bias-controlled multiplex PCR. Regarding the original processing steps: Nucleated cell counts per sample were estimated from amplification of reference gene primers within the assay. Sequence reads were collapsed and filtered to measure the absolute abundance of every unique TCRbeta CDR3 rearrangement. For each sample, productive Simpson clonality was calculated as the square root of Simpson's diversity index across productive rearrangements. The source is immuneACCESS, and TCRdb retained only in-frame sequences with V and J called. Part of the clones is not carried over; for the studies checked, unresolved V genes explain less than half of this, and the remainder is unexplained. Clone size and the V and J calls come from that table; the DNA yielded D and trimming. The sample records roughly 15,000 clones, over 70% of which are singletons. 25% to 35% of the sample goes to the ten largest clones.

In regard to this clone: Its antigen has not been determined. No much larger clonotype is one base removed from it; base qualities were not supplied.

Collaborating institutions collected whole blood in K2EDTA tubes following their own protocols. For TCRbeta analysis, collaborator samples were shipped as frozen whole blood, as isolated PBMCs, or as DNA extracted from either sample type. This clonotype was sampled from a human donor in a cohort sampled during active COVID-19. The specimen sequenced was peripheral blood.

The DNA sequence is as follows: TGTGCCAGCCGCGACCTAGCTAGGACAGGGACCCACGAGCAGTACTTC. Its protein is CASRDLARTGTHEQYF. This receptor chain uses TRBV6-4 and TRBJ2-7; a stretch of 8 junction bases matches TRBD1. Unmatched junction bases come to 17, with V trimmed by 8 bases and J by 5 bases. CDR1 and CDR2 are read off the germline V gene as MRHNA and SNTAGT. CDR3 length: 16 amino acids, cysteine to phenylalanine. Solely the CDR3 DNA is kept, with 48 bases framed from the first base.